This T cell receptor (beta chain) stems from a study of blood T cell repertoires in COVID-19 (dated by TCRdb to about 2020). Turning to the overall study: Samples from collaborators originated in the United States, Italy and Spain and spanned both the acute and convalescent phases of COVID-19. The material from the prospective study consisted of cDNA or gDNA derived from T cells, B-cell-depleted T cells, or PBMCs. Subjects who had been exposed to COVID-19, were actively infected with it, or had recovered from it provided the deeply sampled blood TCRbeta repertoires that made up the dataset. The repertoires were released in a freely available public database meant as a resource for research on the immune response to SARS-CoV-2. The samples were drawn from two sources: the first 160 participants of the ongoing ImmuneRACE study, and 1,254 subjects contributed by 6 global collaborators. Sample metadata almost always included a de-identified subject ID, COVID-19 status, age in years and sex. Where available, HLA class I and class II types were taken from metadata supplied by the sample provider and were not determined by assay-based typing. Results and caveats for the whole study, not just this receptor: Clinical and demographic metadata were provided uncurated, with the amount varying by source and participant.

On this clone: The antigen it binds to is not known. No clone much larger than this one lies a single base away; base qualities are absent.

Whole blood was collected in K2EDTA tubes by collaborating institutions according to the institutions' own protocols. For TCRbeta analysis, collaborators shipped samples as frozen whole blood, isolated PBMCs, or DNA extracted from either of those sample types. TCRbeta CDR3 regions were amplified from genomic DNA using the immunoSEQ Assay, a bias-controlled multiplex PCR. For the original study's pipeline: The number of nucleated cells in each sample was estimated from the amplification of reference gene primers within the assay. Sequence reads were collapsed and filtered to measure the absolute abundance of every unique TCRbeta CDR3 rearrangement. Productive Simpson clonality was computed per sample as the square root of Simpson's diversity index over productive rearrangements. The clones in this table, taken by TCRdb from immuneACCESS, are in-frame only. Not every clone is retained; where verified, under half of the shortfall comes from an unresolved V gene, and the cause of the rest is unknown. The V and J calls and clone size come from that table; D and trimming were worked out from the DNA. In this sample the table shows around 180,000 clones, 83% of which occur a single time. Of the sample, approximately 1.5% is held by the ten largest clones.

CDR1 and CDR2 were assigned from the germline V gene as MNHEY and SVGEGT. Including the terminal cysteine and phenylalanine, the CDR3 comprises 18 residues. Only the CDR3 portion is preserved as DNA: 54 bases, with reading frame beginning at the first base. V is pruned by 6 bases and J by 4 bases, leaving 12 bases of the junction without a gene match. Recombination joined TRBV6-2 or TRBV6-3 with TRBJ2-2; 12 nucleotides in the junction match TRBD2. The clonotype originates from a human donor in a cohort sampled during active COVID-19. Sample: peripheral blood. At the DNA level, the sequence is TGTGCCAGCAGCCCAGGGCTAGCGGGAGGGCCGAGCACCGGGGAGCTGTTTTTT. This is translated as CASSPGLAGGPSTGELFF.